The next 3 T cell receptor beta chains were all read from a single sample in a study of T cell repertoires in cytomegalovirus infection. Each CDR3 protein gets one entry after TCRdb re-called the reads with MiXCR. The sample lists about 490,000 distinct CDR3 sequences; about 15% were seen once. The sequenced sample consisted of CD8+ T cells from PBMCs. The receptors shown here come from a human donor in good health (CMV status not recorded). Some clones in this sample may be carry-over from other donors' samples.

This clonotype was counted many times. V is TRBV11-2 and J is TRBJ2-7; TRBD1 might be the D (7 bases). Trimming shortened V by 2 bases and J by 2 bases, and 13 bases separated the two germline ends. CDR3 length equals 15 residues. Germline loops: CDR1 SGHAT, CDR2 FQNNGV. CDR3 residues: CASSLNRGGPYEQYF. DNA for the CDR3: TGTGCCAGCAGCTTAAACAGGGGAGGACCCTACGAGCAGTACTTC.

This clonotype was detected ten times or more. V gene TRBV12-3 or TRBV12-4 combines with J gene TRBJ1-5; D unresolved. V lost 8 bases to trimming and J lost 6 bases, with 11 bases between them. The CDR3 spans 12 residues. The CDR3 sequence is CASWSRGQPQHF. CDR3 coding DNA: TGTGCCAGCTGGTCTCGGGGTCAGCCCCAGCATTTT.

This clonotype has a count of ten or more. The V gene is TRBV6-2 or TRBV6-3, the J gene TRBJ2-1; 10 bases agree with TRBD1. CDR3 length equals 12 residues. Germline loops: CDR1 MNHEY, CDR2 SVGEGT. The V and J ends lost 10 bases and 10 bases, in that order; junction bases with no gene match: 7. The CDR3 DNA reads as TGTGCCACCCGGGACAGGGGATACGAGCAGTTCTTC. This translates into CATRDRGYEQFF.